Presented here are 32 T cell receptor beta chains from one specimen sequenced in a study of T cells in narcolepsy. Assay: immunoSEQ multiplex PCR; the TCRdb copy retains only in-frame clones and omits some. The table has tens of thousands of clones, around 81% seen once; the top ten hold roughly 0.99%. The sequenced material came from CD45RA- memory CD4+ T cells from PBMCs. The receptors here all came from a human donor with narcolepsy.

The chain recombines TRBV18 with TRBJ2-7, with a tentative D call TRBD2 (6 bases). V lost 3 bases and J 4 bases, leaving 19 bases between the germline ends. Germline assignment: CDR1 KGHSH and CDR2 LQKENI. The CDR3 runs to 16 residues. This chain's CDR3 is CASSPAGTGGGYEQYF. The CDR3 DNA follows: TGTGCCAGCTCACCCGCGGGGACCGGGGGTGGATACGAGCAGTACTTC.

The chain couples TRBV5-1 to TRBJ2-1; D might be TRBD1 or TRBD2, each matching 5 bases. CDR1 is SGHRS and CDR2 is YFSETQ in the germline V gene. The ends were cut back, 1 base at V and 0 bases at J, with 8 bases in the middle. This CDR3 region has 15 residues. The CDR3: CASSLMGVSYNEQFF. The CDR3 DNA follows: TGCGCCAGCAGCTTGATGGGGGTCTCCTACAATGAGCAGTTCTTC.

The chain joins TRBV2 to TRBJ2-3; D not certain. The CDR3 has 15 amino acids. Germline CDR1 and CDR2: SNHLY and FYNNEI. Trimming shortened V by 10 bases and J by 0 bases, and 17 bases separated the two germline ends. This chain's CDR3 is CATTKGRASTDTQYF. Here the CDR3 DNA reads TGTGCCACTACTAAAGGACGGGCTAGCACAGATACGCAGTATTTT.

The sample holds one count of this clone. The V and J genes are TRBV6-4 and TRBJ1-1, with D uncertain. The V and J ends lost 7 bases and 0 bases respectively, with 9 bases between them. CDR1 is MRHNA, CDR2 SNTAGT, per germline. The CDR3 spans 13 residues. CDR3 coding DNA: TGTGCCAGCAAGTCGGATATGAACACTGAAGCTTTCTTT. The encoded protein is CASKSDMNTEAFF.

The count of this clone is one. The gene calls are TRBV7-9 and TRBJ2-3; D is perhaps TRBD1 (5 bases). CDR1 is SEHNR and CDR2 is FQNEAQ in the germline V gene (reference sequence). This CDR3 spans 14 amino acids. V was pared by 6 bases and J by 2 bases, with 12 bases between. This CDR3 reads CASRLQGPTDTQYF. The CDR3 DNA reads as TGTGCCAGCAGACTTCAGGGTCCCACAGATACGCAGTATTTT.

V usage is TRBV5-1 and J usage is TRBJ2-5; 8 nucleotides agree with TRBD1. The CDR3 extends over 15 amino acids. Germline V gene data show CDR1 as SGHRS and CDR2 as YFSETQ. The V gene end was trimmed by 3 bases and the J gene end by 5 bases; junction bases not matched to a gene: 9. The CDR3 reads CASSWADRVEETQYF. For the CDR3, the DNA is TGCGCCAGCAGCTGGGCGGACAGGGTGGAGGAGACCCAGTACTTC.

The chain employs TRBV4-2 and TRBJ1-6; D is unclear. This CDR3 comprises 16 residues. Germline CDR1 reads LGHNA; CDR2 reads YNFKEQ. Between the trimmed V and J ends, which lost 0 bases and 9 bases, there was a span of 15 bases. CDR3 in DNA: TGTGCCAGCAGCCAAGATCCCCCGGGCAATCGTTCACCCCTCCACTTT. Protein sequence: CASSQDPPGNRSPLHF.

The rearrangement joins TRBV5-4 to TRBJ2-3, with TRBD1 matching 8 bases. Trimming cost V 3 bases and J 1 base; bases outside gene matches: 7. There are 16 residues in the CDR3. Germline V gives CDR1 SGHNT, CDR2 YYREEE (reference sequence). The DNA of the CDR3 is TGTGCCAGCAGCTCAACAGGGGGGAGAGGCACAGATACGCAGTATTTT. This gives the protein CASSSTGGRGTDTQYF.

This clone has only a few counts. The chain couples TRBV6-6 to TRBJ2-5, with D possibly being TRBD1 (5 bases). The V and J ends lost 5 bases and 2 bases respectively, with 12 bases between them. CDR1 and CDR2 from the germline V gene are MNHNY and SVGAGI (reference sequence). The CDR3 runs to 14 residues. CDR3 DNA: TGTGCCAGCAGTCTTCGACAGACTCAAGAGACCCAGTACTTC. Translation: CASSLRQTQETQYF.

J is TRBJ2-7 and V is TRBV7-8; D is possibly TRBD2 (5 bases). The CDR3 is 13 amino acids. Trimming cost V 5 bases and J 1 base, with 9 bases left between them. Germline-derived CDR1 and CDR2 are SGHVS and FQNEAQ. The CDR3 nucleotides read TGTGCCAGCAGCGACGGGAATTCCTACGAGCAGTACTTC. It encodes CASSDGNSYEQYF.

This clone was observed a few times. The junction departs from germline at one end; a sequencing error may be responsible. This chain connects TRBV2 to TRBJ2-5; D is unresolved. CDR3 length equals 13 residues. Germline CDR1 and CDR2: SNHLY and FYNNEI. DNA for the CDR3: TGTGCCAGCATTGAACAGCCGAATTGGACCCAGTACTTC. Translation: CASIEQPNWTQYF.

This clone occurred a few times. This chain connects TRBV5-6 to TRBJ1-4; 7 bases match TRBD1. Trimming cost V 1 base and J 5 bases; bases outside gene matches: 5. Germline lookup yields CDR1 SGHDT and CDR2 YYEEEE. The length of the CDR3 is 15 residues. The CDR3, as DNA: TGTGCCAGCAGCTTGACCCCGGGACAGAATGAAAAACTGTTTTTT. This gives the protein CASSLTPGQNEKLFF.

This clone was seen only a few times. V is TRBV7-9 and J is TRBJ2-3; D is possibly TRBD1 (6 bases). V lost 3 bases to trimming and J lost 3 bases, with 10 bases between them. The CDR3 sequence is 14 residues long. Germline V gene lookup returns CDR1 SEHNR and CDR2 FQNEAQ (reference sequence). The CDR3 nucleotides read TGTGCCAGCAGCTTCCAGGGGAGTACAGATACGCAGTATTTT. Encoded protein: CASSFQGSTDTQYF.

The chain couples TRBV7-2 to TRBJ2-1, with D unresolved. This CDR3 spans 13 amino acids. V lost 5 bases, J lost 9 bases, and 14 bases lay in between. Germline V gene data show CDR1 as SGHTA and CDR2 as FQGNSA. CDR3 nucleotides: TGTGCCAGCAGCCTGCGTTTGGCAGGTGAGCAGTTCTTC. This codes for CASSLRLAGEQFF.

This chain's CDR3 is CASSIADSRSPLHF. The DNA for the CDR3 is TGTGCCAGTAGTATAGCGGACAGTCGATCACCCCTCCACTTT. The chain has TRBV19 and TRBJ1-6; weak D call: TRBD1 (6 bases). CDR3 length: 14 amino acids. Trimming stripped 1 base from V and 10 bases from J, with 11 bases between. Germline CDR1 is LNHDA and CDR2 is SQIVND (reference sequence).

The chain is built from TRBV28 and TRBJ1-4; maybe TRBD1 (5 bases). The CDR3 is made up of 16 amino acids. Trimming left V 2 bases short and J 0 bases short, with 10 bases between. Germline lookup yields CDR1 MDHEN and CDR2 SYDVKM. As DNA, the CDR3 is TGTGCCAGCAGTTTAACGGGGGTAGCAACTAATGAAAAACTGTTTTTT. Protein: CASSLTGVATNEKLFF.

The V gene is TRBV27, the J gene TRBJ2-5; a weak D match, TRBD2 (5 bases). The CDR3 runs 16 residues. The V end was cut by 8 bases, the J end by 0 bases, with 19 bases between. CDR1 and CDR2 from the germline V gene are MNHEY and SMNVEV (reference sequence). The CDR3: CASRPRAGGYQETQYF. CDR3 DNA: TGTGCCAGCCGACCGAGGGCAGGTGGTTACCAAGAGACCCAGTACTTC.

This clone has a handful of counts. The V and J genes are TRBV9 and TRBJ2-7; 12 bases are a match to TRBD1. Germline trimming cut 4 bases from V and 6 bases from J; bases unmatched to any gene: 5. CDR3 length: 14 residues. The germline V gene encodes CDR1 SGDLS and CDR2 YYNGEE. CDR3 protein: CASSFGTGGSEQYF. The CDR3, as DNA: TGTGCCAGCAGCTTTGGGACAGGGGGCTCCGAGCAGTACTTC.

V usage is TRBV6-6 and J usage is TRBJ2-7; 7 bases agree with TRBD2. Per the germline V gene, CDR1 is MNHNY and CDR2 is SVGAGI (reference sequence). V was clipped by 5 bases and J by 3 bases; unmatched bases: 7. The CDR3 totals 14 residues. The chain's CDR3 is CASSQWRGFYEQYF. The DNA of the CDR3 is TGTGCCAGCAGTCAATGGCGGGGGTTCTACGAGCAGTACTTC.

Only one count was recorded for this clone. The rearrangement joins TRBV13 to TRBJ2-6; maybe TRBD2 (6 bases). This CDR3 has 16 residues. V was pared by 5 bases and J by 4 bases, with 15 bases between. The germline CDR1 and CDR2 sequences are PRHDT and FYEKMQ (reference sequence). The CDR3 coding sequence is TGTGCCAGCAGCCCAACTTGGGGGGTGGGGGCCAACGTCCTGACTTTC. Translated: CASSPTWGVGANVLTF.

This clone was found once. This sequence joins TRBV29-1 and TRBJ1-1; TRBD1 agrees at 10 bases. The CDR3 loop spans 14 amino acids. In germline, CDR1 is SQVTM, CDR2 ANQGSEA. Germline trimming cut 1 base from V and 4 bases from J; bases unmatched to any gene: 3. The CDR3: CSVEAGTGVTEAFF. The CDR3, as DNA: TGCAGCGTTGAAGCCGGGACAGGGGTCACTGAAGCTTTCTTT.

The chain combines TRBV30 with TRBJ1-1; 10 nucleotides align to TRBD1. The CDR3 contains 14 residues. Germline CDR1 is GTSNPN and CDR2 is SVGIG (reference sequence). V shed 5 bases and J 4 bases; nucleotides not matched to a gene: 7. This CDR3 reads CAWEPGQGTTEAFF. In nucleotides, the CDR3 is TGTGCCTGGGAACCGGGACAGGGGACCACTGAAGCTTTCTTT.

J is TRBJ1-2 and V is TRBV6-1, with a possible D match to TRBD1 (5 bases). Trimming shortened V by 0 bases and J by 5 bases, and 13 bases separated the two germline ends. This CDR3 is built from 15 residues. CDR1 and CDR2 from the germline V gene are MNHNS and SASEGT. CDR3 nucleotides: TGTGCCAGCAGTGAAGCTCCGGGAGCAGGGTATGGCTACACCTTC. As protein: CASSEAPGAGYGYTF.

This chain uses TRBV11-2 with TRBJ2-2, with D possibly matching TRBD2 (5 bases). CDR1 and CDR2 from the germline V gene are SGHAT and FQNNGV. The CDR3 runs 14 residues. Trimming removed 8 bases at V and 0 bases at J, with 10 bases between. CDR3 sequence (DNA): TGTGCCAGCGCAGGACTGACGAACACCGGGGAGCTGTTTTTT. It specifies CASAGLTNTGELFF.

The chain couples TRBV11-3 to TRBJ2-5; D not resolved. V was clipped by 2 bases and J by 0 bases, with 1 base between them. Germline lookup yields CDR1 SGHNT and CDR2 YENEEA. The CDR3 has 12 amino acids. The CDR3 DNA follows: TGTGCCAGCAGCTTAAACCAAGAGACCCAGTACTTC. It encodes CASSLNQETQYF.

This clone was seen more than once but under ten times. The V gene is TRBV27, the J gene TRBJ1-1, with D uncertain. CDR1 and CDR2 from the germline V gene are MNHEY and SMNVEV (reference sequence). The CDR3 sequence is 14 residues long. Trimming removed 3 bases at V and 0 bases at J, with 8 bases between. For the CDR3, the DNA is TGTGCCAGCAGTTTTCTCGGGGTGAACACTGAAGCTTTCTTT. Translating gives CASSFLGVNTEAFF.

The chain couples TRBV19 to TRBJ2-7; D gene ambiguous. The CDR3 consists of 15 residues. V lost 7 bases and J 3 bases, leaving 19 bases between the germline ends. Germline values: CDR1 LNHDA, CDR2 SQIVND (reference sequence). DNA for the CDR3: TGTGCCAGTAAGGCGCCACCTCCTATGGACTACGAGCAGTACTTC. This sequence encodes CASKAPPPMDYEQYF.

J is TRBJ1-1 and V is TRBV5-1, with D possibly TRBD1 on 6 matching bases. This CDR3 is 16 amino acids long. The germline gives CDR1 SGHRS, CDR2 YFSETQ. Trimming shortened V by 1 base and J by 0 bases, and 13 bases separated the two germline ends. This CDR3 reads CASSLRADRMNTEAFF. DNA of the CDR3: TGCGCCAGCAGCTTGCGGGCGGACAGAATGAACACTGAAGCTTTCTTT.

The chain is built from TRBV11-2 and TRBJ2-4, with D possibly matching TRBD1 (6 bases). The V end was cut by 4 bases, the J end by 7 bases, with 14 bases between. Germline V gives CDR1 SGHAT, CDR2 FQNNGV. The length of the CDR3 is 14 residues. The CDR3 here is CASSSHRVGNIQYF. The CDR3, as DNA: TGTGCCAGCAGCTCCCACAGGGTTGGTAACATTCAGTACTTC.

This clone was counted only a few times. The chain links TRBV27 to TRBJ1-2, with D perhaps TRBD1 (5 bases). The germline V gene has CDR1 MNHEY and CDR2 SMNVEV (reference sequence). Between the trimmed V and J ends, which lost 6 bases and 5 bases, there was a span of 13 bases. The CDR3 contains 13 residues. Here the CDR3 reads CASRPGTVYGYTF. For the CDR3, the DNA is TGTGCCAGCAGACCTGGGACGGTGTATGGCTACACCTTC.

The V call is TRBV7-9, the J call TRBJ1-4, with a possible D match to TRBD1 (6 bases). V lost 5 bases and J 8 bases, leaving 21 bases between the germline ends. Germline-derived CDR1 and CDR2 are SEHNR and FQNEAQ (reference sequence). The CDR3 loop spans 16 amino acids. CDR3 nucleotide sequence: TGTGCCAGCAGCCCTTCCCGGACAGTCGTTGGAGAAAAACTGTTTTTT. It yields the protein CASSPSRTVVGEKLFF. The variable domain in full, with the rest retrieved from reference TRBV7-9 and TRBJ1-4, is DTGVSQNPRHKITKRGQNVTFRCDPISEHNRLYWYRQTLGQGPEFLTYFQNEAQLEKSRLLSDRFSAERPKGSFSTLEIQRTEQGDSAMYLCASSPSRTVVGEKLFFGSGTQLSVL.

This sequence joins TRBV6-6 and TRBJ2-7, with a tentative D call TRBD2 (6 bases). V gave up 0 bases and J gave up 5 bases, with 11 bases separating them. This CDR3 has 14 amino acids. Germline-derived CDR1 and CDR2 are MNHNY and SVGAGI (reference sequence). The CDR3 loop reads CASSYSRGIDEQYF. The CDR3 DNA follows: TGTGCCAGCAGTTACTCGCGGGGCATCGACGAGCAGTACTTC.